One and the same sample provided the 25 T cell receptor beta chains below, sequenced in a study of PD-L1 blockade in urothelial cancer. TCRdb's copy holds only in-frame clones and misses some; the assay was immunoSEQ multiplex PCR. The sample shows about 24,000 clones, about four fifths of them seen only once. This sample comprised PBMCs, obtained around atezolizumab (anti-PD-L1) treatment. These receptors all stem from a man aged 70 or older with urothelial cancer.

Only a few counts were recorded for this clone. V is TRBV6-1 and J is TRBJ1-1, with D perhaps TRBD1 (6 bases). From germline, CDR1 is MNHNS and CDR2 SASEGT. V was shortened by 2 bases and J by 5 bases, with 9 bases between the two germline ends. This CDR3 region has 13 residues. The CDR3 nucleotides read TGTGCCAGCAGTGAAATTAGGGGGACTGAAGCTTTCTTT. Its protein product is CASSEIRGTEAFF.

The CDR3 DNA sequence: TGTGCCAGCAGCTACGTGTACGGGGCGAACACCGGGGAGCTGTTTTTT. Its protein is CASSYVYGANTGELFF. The chain couples TRBV28 to TRBJ2-2, with TRBD2 as a possible D gene (5 bases). Trimming took 6 bases from V and 0 from J, leaving 14 bases between them. The CDR3 totals 16 residues. In germline, CDR1 is MDHEN, CDR2 SYDVKM. Supplemented by reference TRBV28 and TRBJ2-2, the full variable domain reads DVKVTQSSRYLVKRTGEKVFLECVQDMDHENMFWYRQDPGLGLRLIYFSYDVKMKEKGDIPEGYSVSREKKERFSLILESASTNQTSMYLCASSYVYGANTGELFFGEGSRLTVL.

The chain has TRBV5-1 and TRBJ2-1, with D possibly TRBD2 on 6 matching bases. Per germline, CDR1 SGHRS and CDR2 YFSETQ. The CDR3 is 13 amino acids. V gave up 4 bases and J gave up 5 bases, with 10 bases separating them. The CDR3 spells CASSLDYNNEQFF. CDR3 DNA: TGCGCCAGCAGCCTGGACTATAACAATGAGCAGTTCTTC.

The chain employs TRBV30 and TRBJ2-3; D remains ambiguous. V was trimmed by 5 bases and J by 2 bases, leaving 8 bases between them. Germline lookup yields CDR1 GTSNPN and CDR2 SVGIG (reference sequence). This CDR3 spans 12 amino acids. The CDR3 loop is CAWSDSTDTQYF. CDR3 nucleotide sequence: TGTGCCTGGTCCGACTCCACAGATACGCAGTATTTT.

The chain joins TRBV27 to TRBJ1-4, with TRBD1 identical over 12 bases. V lost 4 bases and J lost 5; bases outside the gene matches: 5. Germline CDR1 is MNHEY and CDR2 is SMNVEV (reference sequence). The CDR3 length is 16 residues. In DNA form, the CDR3 reads TGTGCCAGCAGTTCCGGGACAGGGGGCGAGAATGAAAAACTGTTTTTT. Protein sequence: CASSSGTGGENEKLFF.

The gene calls are TRBV6-1 and TRBJ1-3; D may be TRBD1 (5 bases). The CDR3 totals 14 residues. Germline-derived CDR1 and CDR2 are MNHNS and SASEGT. V was clipped by 2 bases and J by 4 bases, with 9 bases between them. DNA for the CDR3: TGTGCCAGCAGTGAAAAAGGGGCCGGAAACACCATATATTTT. This encodes CASSEKGAGNTIYF.

V is TRBV28 and J is TRBJ2-1, with 7 bases that match TRBD1. The CDR3 covers 16 residues. Trimming removed 6 bases from V and 0 bases from J; junction bases left unmatched: 8. The germline CDR1 and CDR2 sequences are MDHEN and SYDVKM. Here the CDR3 reads CASSPGQASSYNEQFF. In DNA, the CDR3 is TGTGCCAGCAGCCCCGGACAGGCCAGCTCCTACAATGAGCAGTTCTTC.

V is TRBV7-2 and J is TRBJ2-4; D not resolved. CDR3 length: 14 amino acids. Trimming took 1 base from V and 0 from J, leaving 4 bases between them. Germline CDR1 SGHTA, CDR2 FQGNSA. The CDR3 DNA follows: TGTGCCAGCAGCTTAGTCCTAGCCAAAAACATTCAGTACTTC. The encoded protein is CASSLVLAKNIQYF.

V gene TRBV11-2 combines with J gene TRBJ2-3; D may be TRBD2 (6 bases). The germline gives CDR1 SGHAT, CDR2 FQNNGV. The CDR3 is made up of 16 amino acids. The V gene lost 1 base and the J gene lost 0 bases, with 11 bases spanning the gap. CDR3 sequence (DNA): TGTGCCAGCAGCTTAGGATCCAGCGGGAGCACAGATACGCAGTATTTT. This sequence encodes CASSLGSSGSTDTQYF. Full variable domain (remainder filled in from reference TRBV11-2 and TRBJ2-3): EAGVAQSPRYKIIEKRQSVAFWCNPISGHATLYWYQQILGQGPKLLIQFQNNGVVDDSQLPKDRFSAERLKGVDSTLKIQPAKLEDSAVYLCASSLGSSGSTDTQYFGPGTRLTVL.

The chain is built from TRBV7-2 and TRBJ2-3; no firm D call. CDR1 and CDR2 from the germline V gene are SGHTA and FQGNSA. The V end lost 3 bases, the J end lost 9 bases, and 10 bases lay between the germline ends. The CDR3 runs 12 residues. CDR3 region: CASSLGPKTQYF. CDR3 DNA sequence: TGTGCCAGCAGCTTGGGCCCGAAGACGCAGTATTTT.

This chain joins TRBV30 and TRBJ2-3; TRBD2 matches at 7 bases. CDR1 and CDR2 from the germline V gene are GTSNPN and SVGIG (reference sequence). This CDR3 has 14 amino acids. V dropped 2 bases and J dropped 5; count of bases not matched to a gene: 7. The CDR3 region has the DNA TGTGCCTGGAGTTGGGGCGGGAGCCGAGATACGCAGTATTTT. Protein product: CAWSWGGSRDTQYF.

This chain connects TRBV10-3 to TRBJ2-2, with D tentatively TRBD1 (5 bases). CDR1 and CDR2 (germline): ENHRY, SYGVKD. The V end lost 4 bases, the J end lost 7 bases, and 7 bases lay between the germline ends. CDR3 length: 12 residues. The CDR3 sequence: CAISGGDGELFF. CDR3 sequence (DNA): TGTGCCATCAGTGGGGGCGACGGGGAGCTGTTTTTT.

The chain carries TRBV28 and TRBJ2-1, with 12 positions matching TRBD2. V shed 7 bases, J shed 6 bases, and the junction held 7 bases outside the gene matches. The CDR3 runs to 15 residues. The germline V gene encodes CDR1 MDHEN and CDR2 SYDVKM. The CDR3 coding sequence is TGTGCCAGCACCACCTCTAGCGGGAGGGCCAATGAGCAGTTCTTC. Amino acid sequence: CASTTSSGRANEQFF.

The chain joins TRBV5-5 to TRBJ2-7; 13 bases line up with TRBD2. This CDR3 comprises 14 residues. Germline CDR1 reads SGHKS; CDR2 reads YYEKEE (reference sequence). Unmatched junction bases numbered 9, after V lost 4 bases and J lost 11 bases. CDR3 nucleotide sequence: TGTGCCAGCAGCCCTCCCGGACTAGCGGGAGAGGAGTACTTC. Amino acid sequence: CASSPPGLAGEEYF. The full variable domain, with the rest looked up from reference TRBV5-5 and TRBJ2-7, is DAGVTQSPTHLIKTRGQQVTLRCSPISGHKSVSWYQQVLGQGPQFIFQYYEKEERGRGNFPDRFSARQFPNYSSELNVNALLLGDSALYLCASSPPGLAGEEYFGPGTRLTVT.

The V gene is TRBV18, the J gene TRBJ2-5, with 7 bases matching TRBD1. J lost 5 bases, V lost 5 bases, and 8 bases had no gene match. This CDR3 has 14 residues. CDR1 and CDR2 from the germline V gene are KGHSH and LQKENI. The CDR3 sequence is CASSFGQERETQYF. CDR3 sequence (DNA): TGTGCCAGCTCATTCGGACAGGAACGGGAGACCCAGTACTTC.

J is TRBJ2-5 and V is TRBV7-8; TRBD2 is a possible D gene (5 bases). Germline CDR1 reads SGHVS; CDR2 reads FQNEAQ. The CDR3 has 14 residues. Trimming left V 1 base short and J 4 bases short, with 10 bases between. This CDR3 is CASSLEGESETQYF. Written as DNA, the CDR3 is TGTGCCAGCAGCTTAGAGGGAGAATCAGAGACCCAGTACTTC.

The chain combines TRBV30 with TRBJ1-1; D not resolved. Trimming shortened V by 0 bases and J by 4 bases, and 12 bases separated the two germline ends. The CDR3 runs to 14 residues. Germline lookup yields CDR1 GTSNPN and CDR2 SVGIG (reference sequence). The CDR3 spells CAWSVPPLFTEAFF. CDR3 coding DNA: TGTGCCTGGAGTGTTCCCCCTCTATTCACTGAAGCTTTCTTT. Combining the CDR3 with reference TRBV30 and TRBJ1-1 gives the whole variable domain SQTIHQWPATLVQPVGSPLSLECTVEGTSNPNLYWYRQAAGRGLQLLFYSVGIGQISSEVPQNLSASRPQDRQFILSSKKLLLSDSGFYLCAWSVPPLFTEAFFGQGTRLTVV.

The chain has TRBV19 and TRBJ1-1; D possibly corresponds to TRBD1 (6 bases). CDR1 LNHDA and CDR2 SQIVND come from the germline V gene (reference sequence). The CDR3 has 11 amino acids. Trimming shortened V by 6 bases and J by 5 bases, and 7 bases separated the two germline ends. The CDR3 DNA is TGTGCCAGTAGCCAGGGGACTGAAGCTTTCTTT. Encoded protein: CASSQGTEAFF.

In DNA form, the CDR3 reads TGCGCCAGCAGCTTGTATACAGCGGCAGATACGCAGTATTTT. Its translation is CASSLYTAADTQYF. The V call is TRBV5-1, the J call TRBJ2-3; a weak D match, TRBD2 (5 bases). Germline lookup yields CDR1 SGHRS and CDR2 YFSETQ. The V end lost 1 base, the J end lost 4 bases, and 10 bases lay between the germline ends. The CDR3 covers 14 residues.

This sequence joins TRBV6-1 and TRBJ2-4; TRBD1 agrees at 7 bases. The CDR3 contains 13 residues. Trimming removed 3 bases from V and 4 bases from J; junction bases left unmatched: 0. CDR1 is MNHNS, CDR2 SASEGT, per germline. The CDR3 nucleotides are TGTGCCAGCAGTGACAGGGGGAAAAACATTCAGTACTTC. Translating it yields CASSDRGKNIQYF.

This chain uses TRBV5-1 with TRBJ1-2; D may be TRBD1 (6 bases). This CDR3 is 15 amino acids long. Germline CDR1 reads SGHRS; CDR2 reads YFSETQ. The V and J ends lost 2 bases and 2 bases respectively, with 13 bases between them. This chain's CDR3 is CASSLGTRQNYGYTF. The CDR3 DNA follows: TGCGCCAGCAGCTTAGGGACACGACAGAACTATGGCTACACCTTC.

The chain combines TRBV2 with TRBJ2-2; tentative D call: TRBD1 (6 bases). Trimming left V 6 bases short and J 6 bases short, with 14 bases between. The length of the CDR3 is 14 residues. Germline V gene data show CDR1 as SNHLY and CDR2 as FYNNEI. The CDR3 nucleotides are TGTGCCAGCAGAATATACAGGGATGCCGGGGAGCTGTTTTTT. Its protein product is CASRIYRDAGELFF.

This clone was picked up one time. The rearrangement uses TRBV2 and TRBJ2-5, with 7 bases matching TRBD1. The germline gives CDR1 SNHLY, CDR2 FYNNEI. Trimming at V came to 2 bases and at J to 4 bases, leaving 7 bases not matched to a gene. The CDR3 is 15 amino acids. The CDR3 loop is CASSEYEGAGETQYF. The CDR3 DNA reads as TGTGCCAGCAGTGAATACGAGGGGGCCGGAGAGACCCAGTACTTC.

A single count supports this clone. This rearrangement joins TRBV9 to TRBJ1-6; TRBD1 is a possible D gene (5 bases). Germline CDR1 is SGDLS and CDR2 is YYNGEE. V lost 0 bases and J lost 7, with 11 bases in between. The CDR3 totals 15 residues. The CDR3 loop reads CASSVASQANSPLHF. The DNA for the CDR3 is TGTGCCAGCAGCGTAGCGTCACAGGCCAATTCACCCCTCCACTTT. The variable domain in full, with the rest retrieved from reference TRBV9 and TRBJ1-6, is DSGVTQTPKHLITATGQRVTLRCSPRSGDLSVYWYQQSLDQGLQFLIQYYNGEERAKGNILERFSAQQFPDLHSELNLSSLELGDSALYFCASSVASQANSPLHFGNGTRLTVT.

This clone was detected once. The chain combines TRBV27 with TRBJ1-1; no definite D call. The V gene lost 3 bases and the J gene lost 8 bases, with 13 bases spanning the gap. In germline, CDR1 is MNHEY, CDR2 SMNVEV (reference sequence). The length of the CDR3 is 13 residues. The CDR3 DNA reads as TGTGCCAGCAGTTTTACGGGGTTGGCAGAAGCTTTCTTT. Translated, it gives CASSFTGLAEAFF.